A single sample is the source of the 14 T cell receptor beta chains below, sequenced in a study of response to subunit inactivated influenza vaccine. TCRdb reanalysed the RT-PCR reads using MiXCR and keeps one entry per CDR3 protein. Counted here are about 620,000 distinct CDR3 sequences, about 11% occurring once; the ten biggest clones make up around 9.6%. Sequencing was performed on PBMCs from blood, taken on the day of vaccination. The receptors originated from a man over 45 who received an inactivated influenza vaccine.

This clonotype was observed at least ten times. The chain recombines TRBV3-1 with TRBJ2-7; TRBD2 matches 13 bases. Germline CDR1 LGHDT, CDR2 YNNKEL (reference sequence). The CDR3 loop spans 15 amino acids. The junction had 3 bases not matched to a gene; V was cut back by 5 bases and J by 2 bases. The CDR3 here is CASSSGLAGPYEQYF. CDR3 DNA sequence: TGTGCCAGCAGCTCGGGACTAGCGGGACCCTACGAGCAGTACTTC.

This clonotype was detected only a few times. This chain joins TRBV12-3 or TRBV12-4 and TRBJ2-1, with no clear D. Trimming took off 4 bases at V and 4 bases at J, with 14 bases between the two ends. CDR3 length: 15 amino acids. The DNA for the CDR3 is TGTGCCAGCAGTTCGGGTGTTGGTAGTTACAATGAGCAGTTCTTC. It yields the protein CASSSGVGSYNEQFF.

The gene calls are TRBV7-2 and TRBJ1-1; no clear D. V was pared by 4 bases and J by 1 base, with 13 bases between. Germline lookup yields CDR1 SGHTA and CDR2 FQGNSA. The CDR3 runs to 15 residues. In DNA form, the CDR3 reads TGTGCCAGCAGCTCCTCCTGGGGTGGGAACACTGAAGCTTTCTTT. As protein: CASSSSWGGNTEAFF.

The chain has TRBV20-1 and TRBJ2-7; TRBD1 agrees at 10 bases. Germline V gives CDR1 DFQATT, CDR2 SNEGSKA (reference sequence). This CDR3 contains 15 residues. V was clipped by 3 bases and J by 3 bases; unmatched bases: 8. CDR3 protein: CSARTGGDLNYEQYF. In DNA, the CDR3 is TGCAGTGCTAGGACAGGGGGCGACTTGAACTACGAGCAGTACTTC.

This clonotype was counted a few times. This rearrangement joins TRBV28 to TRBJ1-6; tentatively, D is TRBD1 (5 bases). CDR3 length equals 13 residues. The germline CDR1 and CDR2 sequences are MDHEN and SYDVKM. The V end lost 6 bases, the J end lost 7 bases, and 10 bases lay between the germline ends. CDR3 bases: TGTGCCAGCAGAGGGTACAGGAATTCACCCCTCCACTTT. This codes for CASRGYRNSPLHF.

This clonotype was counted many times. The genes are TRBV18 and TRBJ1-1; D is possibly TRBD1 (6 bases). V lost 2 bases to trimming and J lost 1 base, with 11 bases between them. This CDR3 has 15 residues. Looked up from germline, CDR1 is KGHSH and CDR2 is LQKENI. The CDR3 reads CASSPGTGTNTEAFF. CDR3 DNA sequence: TGTGCCAGCTCACCAGGAACAGGGACGAACACTGAAGCTTTCTTT. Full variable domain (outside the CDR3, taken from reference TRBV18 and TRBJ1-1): NAGVMQNPRHLVRRRGQEARLRCSPMKGHSHVYWYRQLPEEGLKFMVYLQKENIIDESGMPKERFSAEFPKEGPSILRIQQVVRGDSAAYFCASSPGTGTNTEAFFGQGTRLTVV.

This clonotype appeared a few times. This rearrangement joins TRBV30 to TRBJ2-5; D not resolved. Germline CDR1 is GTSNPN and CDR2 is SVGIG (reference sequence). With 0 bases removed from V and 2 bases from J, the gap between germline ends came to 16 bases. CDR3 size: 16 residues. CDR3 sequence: CAWSVKGTAAQETQYF. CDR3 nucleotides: TGTGCCTGGAGTGTAAAAGGAACGGCAGCACAAGAGACCCAGTACTTC.

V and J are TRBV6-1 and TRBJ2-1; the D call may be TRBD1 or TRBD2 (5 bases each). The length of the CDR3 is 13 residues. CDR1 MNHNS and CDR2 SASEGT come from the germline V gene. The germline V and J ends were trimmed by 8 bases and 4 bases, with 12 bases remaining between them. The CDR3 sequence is CASGRGEYNEQFF. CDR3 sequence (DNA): TGTGCCAGCGGGCGAGGGGAGTACAATGAGCAGTTCTTC.

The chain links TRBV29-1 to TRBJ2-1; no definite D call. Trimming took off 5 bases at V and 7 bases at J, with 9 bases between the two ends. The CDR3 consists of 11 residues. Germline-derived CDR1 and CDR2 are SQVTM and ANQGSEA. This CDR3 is CSVLSLNEQFF. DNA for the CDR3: TGCAGCGTTTTAAGTTTGAATGAGCAGTTCTTC.

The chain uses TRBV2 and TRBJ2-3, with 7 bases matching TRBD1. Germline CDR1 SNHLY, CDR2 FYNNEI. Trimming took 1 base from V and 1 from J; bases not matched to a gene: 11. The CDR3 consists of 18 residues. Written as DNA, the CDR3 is TGTGCCAGCAGTGAAGTTGGGACAGCGATCCTAGGCACAGATACGCAGTATTTT. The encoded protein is CASSEVGTAILGTDTQYF.

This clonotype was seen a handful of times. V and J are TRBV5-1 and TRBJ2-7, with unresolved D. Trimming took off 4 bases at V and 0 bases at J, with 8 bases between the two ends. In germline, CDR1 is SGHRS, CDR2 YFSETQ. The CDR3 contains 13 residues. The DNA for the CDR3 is TGCGCCAGCAGCGGAATAATCTCCTACGAGCAGTACTTC. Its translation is CASSGIISYEQYF. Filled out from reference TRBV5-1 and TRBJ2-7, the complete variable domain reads KAGVTQTPRYLIKTRGQQVTLSCSPISGHRSVSWYQQTPGQGLQFLFEYFSETQRNKGNFPGRFSGRQFSNSRSEMNVSTLELGDSALYLCASSGIISYEQYFGPGTRLTVT.

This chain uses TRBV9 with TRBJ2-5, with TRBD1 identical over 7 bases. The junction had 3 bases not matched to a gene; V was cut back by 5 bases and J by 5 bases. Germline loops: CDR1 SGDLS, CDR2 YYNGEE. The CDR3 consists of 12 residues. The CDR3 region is CASRVQGETQYF. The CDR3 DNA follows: TGTGCCAGCAGAGTACAGGGGGAGACCCAGTACTTC.

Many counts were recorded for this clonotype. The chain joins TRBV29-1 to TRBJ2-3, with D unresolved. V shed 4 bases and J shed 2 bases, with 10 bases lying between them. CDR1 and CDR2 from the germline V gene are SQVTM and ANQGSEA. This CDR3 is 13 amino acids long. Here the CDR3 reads CSVVGGYTDTQYF. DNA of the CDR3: TGCAGCGTTGTTGGTGGTTACACAGATACGCAGTATTTT.

CDR3 coding DNA: TGTGCCAGCAGTTTATCAGGGTCCCACGAGCAGTACTTC. Its protein product is CASSLSGSHEQYF. The V gene is TRBV12-3 or TRBV12-4, the J gene TRBJ2-7; weak D call: TRBD1 (5 bases). Deletions cut 2 bases from V and 5 bases from J, with 10 bases between. The CDR3 is 13 residues long.